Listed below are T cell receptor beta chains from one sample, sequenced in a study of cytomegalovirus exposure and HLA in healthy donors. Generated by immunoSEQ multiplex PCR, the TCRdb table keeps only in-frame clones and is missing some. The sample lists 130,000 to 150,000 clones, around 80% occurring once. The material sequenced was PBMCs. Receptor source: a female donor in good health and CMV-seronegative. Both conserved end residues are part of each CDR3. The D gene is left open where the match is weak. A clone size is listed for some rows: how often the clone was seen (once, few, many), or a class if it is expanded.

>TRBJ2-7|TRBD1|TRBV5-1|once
TGCGCCAGCAGCCTGACAGGGACCTACGAGCAGTACTTC
CASSLTGTYEQYF
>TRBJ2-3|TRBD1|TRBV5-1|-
TGCGCCAGCAGCAGGGACAGGGGGGATACGCAGTATTTT
CASSRDRGDTQYF
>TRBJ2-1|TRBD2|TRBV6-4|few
TGTGCCAGCAGCCCTAGCGGGGGGGCCAGTGAGCAGTTCTTC
CASSPSGGASEQFF
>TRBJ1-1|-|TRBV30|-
TGTGCCTGGAGTGTGATGGGCAGGAACACTGAAGCTTTCTTT
CAWSVMGRNTEAFF
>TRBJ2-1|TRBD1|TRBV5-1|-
TGCGCCAGCGGTTTGGACAGGGACAATGAGCAGTTCTTC
CASGLDRDNEQFF
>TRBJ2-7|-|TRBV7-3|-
TGTGCCAGCAGCAAAGGGGCCCATTACGAGCAGTACTTC
CASSKGAHYEQYF
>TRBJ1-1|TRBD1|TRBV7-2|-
TGTGCCAGCAGCATTGGGACAGCAAACACTGAAGCTTTCTTT
CASSIGTANTEAFF
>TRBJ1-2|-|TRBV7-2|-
TGTGCCAGCAGCTTAGTCCCCGACAGCCCCAGAGATGGCTACACCTTC
CASSLVPDSPRDGYTF
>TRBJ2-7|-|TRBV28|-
TGTGCCAGCAGTTTAGCGGACAGTCCCATTCCCTACGAGCAGTACTTC
CASSLADSPIPYEQYF
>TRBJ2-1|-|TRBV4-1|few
TGCGCCAGCAGCCCGCGTGATAGATCGAATGGAGGGACCTATGAGCAGTTCTTC
CASSPRDRSNGGTYEQFF
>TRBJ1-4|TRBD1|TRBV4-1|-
TGCGCCAGCAGCTCCCCCCCGGGACAGGGGCCACTTAATGAAAAACTGTTTTTT
CASSSPPGQGPLNEKLFF
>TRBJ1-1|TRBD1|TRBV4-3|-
TGCGCCAGCAGCCAGTCGACAGGGGGTGGGAACACTGAAGCTTTCTTT
CASSQSTGGGNTEAFF
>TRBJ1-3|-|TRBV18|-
TGTGCCAGCTCACTACGGGACTCCCCCTCTGGAAACACCATATATTTT
CASSLRDSPSGNTIYF
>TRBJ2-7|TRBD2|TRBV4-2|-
TGTGCCAGCAGCCAGGGGGGACTAGTCGTGGGGGAGCAGTACTTC
CASSQGGLVVGEQYF
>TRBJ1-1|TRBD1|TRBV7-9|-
TGTGCCAGCAGCTACTTTGCAGGGGGCACTGAAGCTTTCTTT
CASSYFAGGTEAFF
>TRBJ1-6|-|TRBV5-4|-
TGTGCCAGCAGCTTGGAGGCAGGGTACAATTCACCCCTCCACTTT
CASSLEAGYNSPLHF
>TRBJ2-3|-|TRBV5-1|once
TGCGCCAGCAGCTTGGAAGTGTCCCCGGGAGATACGCAGTATTTT
CASSLEVSPGDTQYF
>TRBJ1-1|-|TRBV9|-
TGTGCCAGCAGCCCCACCGGGGTGAACACTGAAGCTTTCTTT
CASSPTGVNTEAFF
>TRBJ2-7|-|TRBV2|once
TGTGCCAGCAGTTTCACCTACGAGCAGTACTTC
CASSFTYEQYF
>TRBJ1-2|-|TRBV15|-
TGTGCCACCAGCACGCTCCCCATAGTTGTGGGGCAGGGTAACTATGGCTACACCTTC
CATSTLPIVVGQGNYGYTF
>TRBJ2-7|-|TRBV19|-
TGTGCCAGTAGTATGCACTCCTTCTACGAGCAGTACTTC
CASSMHSFYEQYF
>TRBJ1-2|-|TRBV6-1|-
TGTGCCAGCAGTGCAAACCAGAGATATAACTATGGCTACCCCTTC
CASSANQRYNYGYPF